The next 13 T cell receptor beta chains were all read from a single sample in a study of tumor-infiltrating lymphocytes in primary liver carcinoma. Out of unsorted whole blood came the blood RNA, and germline DNA was extracted as well. Researchers generated TCR beta cDNA from about 450 ng of total RNA, relying on a constant-region primer. Slightly modified ARM-PCR with three nested multiplex PCR rounds yielded TCR beta libraries. The first two PCR rounds used TRBV1-TRBV30 primers with a Cbeta primer, around 10 cycles each. MiXCR, applied by TCRdb to the multiplex PCR reads, yields one record per CDR3 protein. This sample yields about 310,000 distinct CDR3 sequences, of which nearly 60% are seen a single time; around 15% belongs to the top ten. Sequences were obtained from peripheral blood. These TCRs come from a young woman with primary liver carcinoma and hepatitis B virus infection.

This clonotype was found a few times. The CDR3 region is CASRSSGGQETQYF. DNA of the CDR3: TGTGCCAGCAGATCCTCAGGGGGCCAAGAGACCCAGTACTTC. The J gene is TRBJ2-5, the V gene TRBV13; 7 bases are a match to TRBD1. In germline, CDR1 is PRHDT, CDR2 FYEKMQ (reference sequence). With 6 bases clipped from V and 1 base from J, the junction kept 5 bases outside the gene matches. CDR3 length equals 14 residues.

This chain links TRBV28 with TRBJ2-1; no firm D call. Deletions cut 9 bases from V and 3 bases from J, with 15 bases between. Germline values: CDR1 MDHEN, CDR2 SYDVKM. The CDR3 covers 14 residues. CDR3 amino acids: CASSRNGFYNEQFF. CDR3 DNA sequence: TGTGCCAGTAGTCGTAACGGATTCTACAATGAGCAGTTCTTC.

As for this clonotype: One end of the junction fails to match germline, which may point to a read error. This chain joins TRBV4-2 and TRBJ2-4, with D tentatively TRBD1 (5 bases). Germline V gives CDR1 LGHNA, CDR2 YNFKEQ. CDR3 length: 18 residues. CDR3 region: CASSQEPSRATGKNIQYF. In DNA, the CDR3 is TGTGCCAGCAGCCAGGAGCCATCCAGGGCAACGGGCAAAAACATCCAGTACTTC.

Regarding this clonotype: Possible read error: a much larger clone is one base away. The chain carries TRBV29-1 and TRBJ1-4; 7 bases map to TRBD1. This CDR3 has 13 amino acids. CDR1 is SQVTM, CDR2 ANQGSEA, per germline. CDR3 in amino acids: CGVMDRFNEKLFF. CDR3 bases: TGCGGCGTTATGGACAGGTTTAATGAAAAACTGTTTTTT.

The rearrangement joins TRBV5-5 to TRBJ2-5; no definite D call. V was trimmed by 0 bases and J by 4 bases, leaving 7 bases between them. Germline lookup yields CDR1 SGHKS and CDR2 YYEKEE (reference sequence). The CDR3 is 13 amino acids. The CDR3 reads CASSLALGETQYF. Written as DNA, the CDR3 is TGTGCCAGCAGCTTGGCGCTAGGAGAGACCCAGTACTTC.

The gene calls are TRBV11-2 and TRBJ2-7, with 9 bases aligning to TRBD1. Germline V gives CDR1 SGHAT, CDR2 FQNNGV. V lost 6 bases and J lost 0; bases outside the gene matches: 9. This CDR3 is 16 amino acids long. This CDR3 reads CASRSPGQGISYEQYF. In DNA, the CDR3 is TGTGCCAGCAGATCTCCGGGACAGGGCATCTCCTACGAGCAGTACTTC. The full variable domain, completed using reference TRBV11-2 and TRBJ2-7, is EAGVAQSPRYKIIEKRQSVAFWCNPISGHATLYWYQQILGQGPKLLIQFQNNGVVDDSQLPKDRFSAERLKGVDSTLKIQPAKLEDSAVYLCASRSPGQGISYEQYFGPGTRLTVT.

This clonotype came up a few times. V and J are TRBV4-1 and TRBJ1-1; tentatively, D is TRBD1 (6 bases). Germline V CDR1 and CDR2: MGHRA, YSYEKL. Between the trimmed V and J ends, which lost 2 bases and 0 bases, there was a span of 13 bases. CDR3 length: 16 residues. The CDR3 spells CASSQSTGTLNTEAFF. The CDR3, as DNA: TGCGCCAGCAGCCAAAGTACCGGGACACTGAACACTGAAGCTTTCTTT.

This chain connects TRBV12-3 or TRBV12-4 to TRBJ2-1; D is unresolved. Trimming cost V 8 bases and J 7 bases, with 15 bases left between them. The CDR3 is made up of 13 amino acids. The CDR3 sequence is CASGLLQKNEQFF. The CDR3 DNA follows: TGTGCCAGCGGTCTCCTACAGAAGAATGAGCAGTTCTTC.

In the case of this clonotype: Likely a read error: the CDR3 ends without its conserved phenylalanine or tryptophan. This chain joins TRBV29-1 and TRBJ2-1; 11 bases align to TRBD2. This CDR3 comprises 14 residues. Germline CDR1 and CDR2: SQVTM and ANQGSEA. With V trimmed by 6 bases and J by 6 bases, 7 bases remained unmatched. The CDR3 DNA is TGCAGCGTCTCCGGGACTAGCGGAATCAATGAGCAGTTCTAC. It is translated as CSVSGTSGINEQFY.

Note on this clonotype: The germline gene is not matched at one end of the junction; a read error may be the cause. The chain is built from TRBV7-8 and TRBJ2-5; D remains unclear. CDR1 and CDR2 from the germline V gene are SGHVS and FQNEAQ. The CDR3 is 13 amino acids. CDR3 sequence (DNA): TGTGCCAGCAGTCCACCAAACGCCTCCCTCTTGCACTTC. Translated: CASSPPNASLLHF. The full variable domain, completed using reference TRBV7-8 and TRBJ2-5, is GAGVSQSPRYKVAKRGQDVALRCDPISGHVSLFWYQQALGQGPEFLTYFQNEAQLDKSGLPSDRFFAERPEGSVSTLKIQRTQQEDSAVYLCASSPPNASLLHFGPGTRLLVL.

This chain links TRBV5-1 with TRBJ2-4; perhaps TRBD1 as D (6 bases). The CDR3 is 15 amino acids. Deletions cut 5 bases from V and 5 bases from J, with 17 bases between. In germline, CDR1 is SGHRS, CDR2 YFSETQ. In DNA form, the CDR3 reads TGCGCCAGCAGGTACGGGACACCGAATGAAAACATTCAGTACTTC. As protein: CASRYGTPNENIQYF.

This chain links TRBV4-3 with TRBJ2-1, with D possibly matching TRBD2 (6 bases). V lost 1 base, J lost 1 base, and 14 bases lay in between. CDR3 length: 17 residues. Germline values: CDR1 LGHNA, CDR2 YSLEER. The CDR3 sequence is CASSQGAGMRSYNEQFF. The CDR3 bases are TGCGCCAGCAGCCAAGGTGCGGGAATGAGATCCTACAATGAGCAGTTCTTC.

This clonotype was found once. The rearrangement uses TRBV12-3 or TRBV12-4 and TRBJ2-1; tentative D call: TRBD1 (6 bases). V lost 3 bases, J lost 5 bases, and 17 bases lay in between. The CDR3 is 16 residues long. The CDR3 DNA sequence: TGTGCCAGCAGTTTCCGGGCCGGACAGAGAAACAATGAGCAGTTCTTC. This translates into CASSFRAGQRNNEQFF.